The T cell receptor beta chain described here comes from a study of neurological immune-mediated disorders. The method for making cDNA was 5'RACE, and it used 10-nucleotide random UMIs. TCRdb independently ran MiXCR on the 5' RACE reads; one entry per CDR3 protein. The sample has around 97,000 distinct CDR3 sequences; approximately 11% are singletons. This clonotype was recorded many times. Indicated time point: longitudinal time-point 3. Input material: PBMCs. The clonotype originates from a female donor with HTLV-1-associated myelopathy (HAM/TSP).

CDR3 nucleotide sequence: TGTGCCAGCAGCTATGGGGGGATTGGATGGCAGTTCTTC. Residues: CASSYGGIGWQFF. The gene calls are TRBV7-2 and TRBJ2-1; a possible D gene is TRBD2 (6 bases). Trimming left V 4 bases short and J 12 bases short, with 16 bases between. Per germline, CDR1 SGHTA and CDR2 FQGNSA. This CDR3 comprises 13 residues.